A single sample gave rise to the 6 T cell receptor beta chains below, sequenced in a study of OX40 agonist ivuxolimab in advanced cancers. The method was immunoSEQ multiplex PCR; TCRdb's version includes in-frame clones alone and lacks a portion of them. Of roughly 120,000 clones in the sample, about nine tenths were seen once. Material: CD4+ or CD8+ T cells sorted from blood, obtained in a trial of the OX40 agonist ivuxolimab. The receptor source for this set is an adult with an advanced solid tumor such as melanoma, head and neck, liver or kidney cancer.

The CDR3 DNA sequence: TGCGCCAGCAGCTCCCCTAAGAGTGGCTACACCTTC. Residues: CASSSPKSGYTF. This sequence joins TRBV5-1 and TRBJ1-2; D unclear. The CDR3 loop spans 12 amino acids. Germline CDR1 SGHRS, CDR2 YFSETQ. Trimming pared 3 bases from V and 7 bases from J, leaving 10 bases between.

This chain joins TRBV9 and TRBJ1-5, with D possibly being TRBD1 (5 bases). Looked up from germline, CDR1 is SGDLS and CDR2 is YYNGEE. Trimming shortened V by 4 bases and J by 7 bases, and 15 bases separated the two germline ends. This CDR3 contains 14 residues. CDR3 region: CASSPDNNRQPQHF. The CDR3 DNA reads TGTGCCAGCAGCCCGGACAATAATCGCCAGCCCCAGCATTTT.

V usage is TRBV9 and J usage is TRBJ1-1; D gene unclear. Germline CDR1 and CDR2: SGDLS and YYNGEE. There are 14 residues in the CDR3. Trimming cost V 3 bases and J 0 bases, with 9 bases left between them. The CDR3 sequence is CASSARHMNTEAFF. The CDR3 bases are TGTGCCAGCAGCGCCAGGCACATGAACACTGAAGCTTTCTTT.

This clone was counted a few times. J is TRBJ1-1 and V is TRBV5-5; the D is unclear. V was shortened by 0 bases and J by 4 bases, with 7 bases between the two germline ends. Looked up from germline, CDR1 is SGHKS and CDR2 is YYEKEE (reference sequence). The CDR3 spans 13 residues. CDR3 nucleotides: TGTGCCAGCAGCTTGGTTACCACCACTGAAGCTTTCTTT. This translates into CASSLVTTTEAFF.

The chain uses TRBV7-2 and TRBJ2-5, with D uncertain. This CDR3 is built from 14 residues. V lost 3 bases, J lost 4 bases, and 12 bases lay in between. Germline V gives CDR1 SGHTA, CDR2 FQGNSA. CDR3 loop: CASSLGRQSETQYF. For the CDR3, the DNA is TGTGCCAGCAGCTTGGGAAGGCAGTCAGAGACCCAGTACTTC.

V and J are TRBV9 and TRBJ2-7; D gene unclear. V was clipped by 0 bases and J by 2 bases, with 9 bases between them. Germline V gives CDR1 SGDLS, CDR2 YYNGEE. The length of the CDR3 is 14 residues. The CDR3 sequence is CASSVDGQTYEQYF. Here the CDR3 DNA reads TGTGCCAGCAGCGTAGACGGGCAAACCTACGAGCAGTACTTC.